The rows below give T cell receptor beta chains drawn from one sample of a study of control samples from healthy donors and cancer patients. Libraries were prepared by immunoSEQ multiplex PCR; TCRdb keeps only in-frame clonotypes and omits some of them. The sample is made up of about 200,000 clones, and the top ten hold under 2.5% of it. Sample: blood. The receptors shown here come from a woman in her twenties or thirties in good health. CDR3s include the opening cysteine and the closing phenylalanine or tryptophan. A D gene is named only where the DNA matches it firmly.

v_gene,d_gene,j_gene,CDR3nt,CDR3aa
TRBV18,.,TRBJ1-1,TGTGCCAGCTCACTTCCAGAGACACACACCGGCCTTGAAGCTTTCTTT,CASSLPETHTGLEAFF
TRBV28,.,TRBJ1-2,TGTGCCAGCAGTTTGTTGAACCCCCCTGGCTACACCTTC,CASSLLNPPGYTF
TRBV6-5,TRBD1,TRBJ2-4,TGTGCCAGCAGTTACTCAGGGACAGGGGTTAACATTCAGTACTTC,CASSYSGTGVNIQYF
TRBV25-1,TRBD1,TRBJ1-1,TGTGCCAGCAGTGAACCGGGACAGGGGGCTTCTGAAGCTTTCTTT,CASSEPGQGASEAFF
TRBV27,.,TRBJ2-6,TGTGCCAGCAGTCCCGACCCTGGGGCCAACGTCCTGACTTTC,CASSPDPGANVLTF
TRBV7-9,.,TRBJ1-1,TGTGCCAGCAGCCCGGGGGTGATCGGGCGGGGAGACACTGAAGCTTTCTTT,CASSPGVIGRGDTEAFF
TRBV7-3,.,TRBJ2-2,TGTGCCAGCAGCTCCTTGAGGACCGGGGAGCTGTTTTTT,CASSSLRTGELFF
TRBV6-5,.,TRBJ1-6,TGTGCCAGCAGTTATCCCGAAGGCTCACCCCTCCACTTT,CASSYPEGSPLHF
TRBV11-3,.,TRBJ2-4,TGTGCCAGCAGCCTTACAGCTACAGGGTCCAAAAACATTCAGTACTTC,CASSLTATGSKNIQYF
TRBV7-8,TRBD1,TRBJ2-3,TGTGCCAGCAGCTTAGAAGACAGGGGGTCAGATACGCAGTATTTT,CASSLEDRGSDTQYF
TRBV4-1,TRBD1,TRBJ1-1,TGCGCCAGCAGCGCGCGACAGGGTTACACTGAAGCTTTCTTT,CASSARQGYTEAFF
TRBV4-1,.,TRBJ1-5,TGCGCCAGCAGCCAAGATGTGGGGGGAGGTCAGCCCCAGCATTTT,CASSQDVGGGQPQHF
TRBV2,.,TRBJ2-7,TGTGCCAGCACGTGGGACAAAACCTACGAGCAGTACTTC,CASTWDKTYEQYF
TRBV4-3,.,TRBJ1-2,TGCGCCAGCAGCCAAGGGCTTGCGGAGTGGGTTAACTATGGCTACACCTTC,CASSQGLAEWVNYGYTF